A selection of T cell receptor beta chains follows, all from one sample in a study of T cells in Graves' hyperthyroidism and ophthalmopathy. Each CDR3 protein gets one entry after TCRdb re-called the multiplex PCR reads with MiXCR. The data show a few hundred thousand distinct CDR3 sequences, with roughly 14% seen just once and about 7% held by the top ten. The sample consisted of blood. Source of these receptors: a young woman with Graves' hyperthyroidism. Each CDR3 is given with its conserved first and last residue. Fields, in order: D gene, V gene, J gene, clone size, CDR3 protein, CDR3 DNA. A D gene is named only where the DNA matches it firmly. Not every row has a clone size; where given, it reads once, few, many or a size class.

d_call: TRBD1; v_call: TRBV20-1; j_call: TRBJ1-2; clone_size: few; cdr3_aa: CSAYDRGLNYGYTF; cdr3_nt: TGCAGTGCATATGACAGGGGCTTGAACTATGGCTACACCTTC
d_call: -; v_call: TRBV7-2; j_call: TRBJ2-7; clone_size: many; cdr3_aa: CASSKQTGGLYEQYF; cdr3_nt: TGTGCCAGCAGTAAGCAGACCGGGGGCCTGTACGAGCAGTACTTC
d_call: -; v_call: TRBV15; j_call: TRBJ1-2; clone_size: few; cdr3_aa: CATSRDHYFRGPDGYTF; cdr3_nt: TGTGCCACCAGCAGAGATCATTATTTTAGGGGTCCCGATGGCTACACCTTC
d_call: TRBD1; v_call: TRBV27; j_call: TRBJ2-7; clone_size: -; cdr3_aa: CASSLSPGQGTYEQYF; cdr3_nt: TGTGCCAGCAGTTTATCTCCTGGACAGGGTACTTACGAGCAGTACTTC
d_call: -; v_call: TRBV20-1; j_call: TRBJ1-4; clone_size: few; cdr3_aa: CSASRDNEKLFF; cdr3_nt: TGCAGTGCTAGTCGGGATAATGAAAAACTGTTTTTT
d_call: -; v_call: TRBV7-2; j_call: TRBJ1-2; clone_size: -; cdr3_aa: CASSLEAGNYGYTF; cdr3_nt: TGTGCCAGCAGCTTAGAAGCAGGGAACTATGGCTACACCTTC
d_call: TRBD2; v_call: TRBV29-1; j_call: TRBJ2-7; clone_size: -; cdr3_aa: CSARMGLAGAYEQYF; cdr3_nt: TGCAGCGCCAGAATGGGACTAGCGGGGGCCTACGAGCAGTACTTC
d_call: TRBD2; v_call: TRBV5-1; j_call: TRBJ2-7; clone_size: -; cdr3_aa: CASSFGGGINEQYF; cdr3_nt: TGTGCCAGCAGCTTCGGGGGGGGCATCAACGAGCAGTACTTC
d_call: -; v_call: TRBV5-4; j_call: TRBJ2-3; clone_size: few; cdr3_aa: CASSLALALTDTQYF; cdr3_nt: TGTGCCAGCAGCTTGGCACTAGCCCTGACAGATACGCAGTATTTT
d_call: -; v_call: TRBV30; j_call: TRBJ1-1; clone_size: many; cdr3_aa: CAWSRGLNTEAFF; cdr3_nt: TGTGCCTGGAGTAGGGGGTTGAACACTGAAGCTTTCTTT
d_call: -; v_call: TRBV12-3/TRBV12-4; j_call: TRBJ1-1; clone_size: many; cdr3_aa: CASSLRLVTEAFF; cdr3_nt: TGTGCCAGCAGTTTGAGACTGGTCACTGAAGCTTTCTTT
d_call: -; v_call: TRBV19; j_call: TRBJ2-1; clone_size: -; cdr3_aa: CASSISGQHNNEQFF; cdr3_nt: TGTGCCAGTAGTATCAGCGGCCAACACAACAATGAGCAGTTCTTC
d_call: TRBD2; v_call: TRBV19; j_call: TRBJ2-7; clone_size: few; cdr3_aa: CASSISLAGGIEQYF; cdr3_nt: TGTGCCAGTAGTATATCGCTAGCGGGAGGGATTGAGCAGTACTTC